The clone carrying this T cell receptor beta chain was observed a handful of times. What it binds is not known. Findings and limits, study-wide: In terms of TCR gene usage, tumor memory CD4+ T cells clustered together with blood and lymph node memory CD4+ cells, as well as with lymph node naive CD4+ cells. Greatest tumor Treg TCR overlap was with tumor naive CD4+ cells. Larger-cohort validation covered only one TCR beta V-J rearrangement.

V lost 9 bases and J 7 bases, leaving 17 bases between the germline ends. This CDR3 region has 13 residues. Germline CDR1 reads SGHRS; CDR2 reads YFSETQ. Semi-nested PCR with Nested Universal Primer A followed constant-region reverse priming of full-length variable regions. TCRdb called the 5' RACE reads again in MiXCR, with one record for every CDR3 protein. The sample lists around 11,000 distinct CDR3 sequences; roughly half were seen once. V is TRBV5-1 and J is TRBJ2-1; tentative D call: TRBD2 (6 bases). This TCR came from a female donor with breast cancer. Sequenced: tumor-infiltrating naive CD4+ T cells sorted from the breast tumor. Subset specified: naive CD4+ T cells, CD4+CD45RA+CD25-. The CDR3 bases are TGCGCCACCCGACTAGTAGGGGTGAATGAGCAGTTCTTC. Translating it yields CATRLVGVNEQFF.